This TCR beta chain was found in a study of glioma-infiltrating T cells after dendritic cell vaccination (dated by TCRdb to between 2015 and 2016). About the study as a whole: Of the roughly 15 glioblastoma patients in the cohort, all drawn from Phase I and II dendritic cell vaccination trials, 9 were newly diagnosed and 6 had recurrent disease. Autologous tumor lysate-pulsed dendritic cell vaccination was administered to the patients between the early 2000s and the early 2010s. The vaccine was prepared from monocyte-derived dendritic cells that were cultured for roughly seven days with IL-4 and GM-CSF and then pulsed overnight with autologous tumor lysate. Each patient was given three intradermal dendritic cell vaccine injections, spaced two weeks apart, in the arm below the axilla. In glioblastoma patients vaccinated with dendritic cells, deep sequencing of TCR beta CDR3 regions served to measure tumor-infiltrating lymphocyte content and to compare repertoires between tumor and blood. Survival after dendritic cell vaccination was correlated with TCR sequencing metrics, including TIL content and tumor-blood repertoire overlap. General study outcomes and caveats: The cohort was small and heterogeneous, only a few patients had full blood and tumor sets, and even fewer had initial-recurrent tumor pairs. After dendritic cell vaccination, a higher estimated pretreatment TIL content predicted longer time to progression and longer overall survival. No direct relationship between TCR clonality and survival was found, suggesting a diverse polyclonal response may matter. The TCR overlap response model with three groups was called speculative and said to need prospective validation.

Patients were selected on the basis of adequate residual fresh-frozen tumor tissue and more than two years of available survival data. None of the glioblastoma patients carried an isocitrate dehydrogenase mutation, although molecular status otherwise varied. PBMC were collected before vaccination, two weeks after the third vaccination, and at tumor progression if progression occurred. The Qiagen DNeasy Blood extraction Kit was used for extraction of genomic DNA. Including cysteine and phenylalanine, the CDR3 has 14 amino acids. Of the read, only the CDR3 DNA is kept; its 42 bases are in frame from base 1. For CDR1 and CDR2, the germline V gene lists MNHEY and SVGAGI. V is reduced by 3 bases and J by 4 bases, leaving a spacing of 12 bases between them. Using the immunoSEQ assay, TCRB CDR3 regions were amplified from roughly 2.2 micrograms of genomic DNA, or from all available DNA when less than that was on hand. The multiplex PCR relied on 60 forward primers for TCR V beta segments and 13 reverse primers for J beta segments. To estimate the number of reads per starting template, synthetic control templates were added to each sample at limiting dilution. Sequencing produced 87 bp reads on the Illumina HiSeq System. As for how the authors treated the data: PCR and sequencing errors were removed by merging closely related sequences with a nearest neighbor algorithm. TCR overlap was measured as the percentage of unique tumor TCR beta sequences also present in the same patient's peripheral blood. The table comes from immuneACCESS by way of TCRdb, which keeps in-frame sequences with V and J called. Part of the clones is missing from these tables; in studies checked, under half for an unresolved V gene and the rest for unknown reasons. V, J and clone size were drawn from that table, and D and trimming were deduced from the DNA. The sample data list more than 30,000 clones, and more than 90% of these were observed just once. The biggest ten clones account for 2.2% of the sample.

For this clone: Its target antigen remains unknown. No much larger clonotype is one base removed from it; base qualities were not supplied.

The chain is encoded by TRBV6-5 joined to TRBJ2-5, and perhaps TRBD1 as D gene, on 6 matching bases. The material was blood, obtained before dendritic cell vaccination. This TCR was recovered from a human donor with glioblastoma. The CDR3 reads as follows: CASSYQTGRETQYF. At the DNA level, the sequence is TGTGCCAGCAGTTATCAGACAGGTAGAGAGACCCAGTACTTC.